A selection of T cell receptor beta chains follows, all from one sample in a study of control samples from healthy donors and cancer patients. Clones were sequenced by immunoSEQ multiplex PCR, and TCRdb holds only the in-frame ones, with some missing. The sample holds about 65,000 clones, around nine tenths seen once. Sample: PBMCs. All receptors come from a woman in her forties or fifties with colorectal cancer. Each CDR3 is given with its conserved first and last residue.

TRBV7-2 CASSIRETEAFF
TRBV9 CASSRYGTADSNNEKLFF
TRBV2 CASRTPSGRAQNRQYF
TRBV6-5 CASTGPARADTQYF
TRBV2 CASSTDPGTGGLADQPQHF
TRBV28 CASSLGLAGEDTQYF
TRBV19 CASSSDRAEYGNIYEQYF
TRBV5-1 CASSPEGQGYQPQHF
TRBV5-1 CASSLGLAGGSGLLSYEQYF
TRBV11-3 CASSHHLGKNTGELFF
TRBV13 CASSPGAQGGGYTF
TRBV2 CASITRPANEQFF
TRBV11-2 CASSLEGKSTDTQYF
TRBV11-2 CASRSGSGNTIYF
TRBV6-4 CASSDGQGARYNEQFF
TRBV29-1 CSVRWGLQETQYF
TRBV23-1 CASSRTGGDTEAFF
TRBV10-1 CASSESGTVNTGELFF
TRBV5-3 CARSLLRVGRAAWGNIQYF
TRBV9 CASSQDHSPLHF
TRBV29-1 CSVGPGETQYF
TRBV6-5 CASSYASGNYGELFF
TRBV19 CASSLTSGQGTGNTIYF
TRBV19 CASTPGSGKGGELFF
TRBV19 CASSGTGWVYIAEAFF
TRBV6-2/TRBV6-3 CASSYGEFGEQYF
TRBV7-9 CASSLSNKGTGSSYEQYF
TRBV5-1 CASSLHPENSYGYTF
TRBV18 CASSPRTGGSTDTQYF
TRBV27 CASSRGTEAFF
TRBV6-5 CASINRGRNTIYF
TRBV6-6 CASSYSRIGQTDTQYF
TRBV4-1 CASSQDDRLSTDTQYF
TRBV10-3 CAIKREGSYEQYF
TRBV5-1 CASSLMPGDQETQYF
TRBV12-3/TRBV12-4 CASSYRVGEQYF
TRBV27 CASSLTEGFGTQYF